This T cell receptor (beta chain) was identified in a study of regulatory T cells in long-lasting Graves disease. Regarding time point: newly diagnosed GD, antithyroid drugs for less than 3 months. Extracted RNA from PBMCs served as the source of the TCR library. Construction of TCR beta libraries relied on iRepertoire HTBI primers and on Arm-PCR targeting CDR3 regions. TCRdb fed the multiplex PCR reads into MiXCR, producing one record per CDR3 protein. Here the sample spans 400,000 to 500,000 distinct CDR3 sequences, less than 15% being singletons. The germline V gene encodes CDR1 LNHDA and CDR2 SQIVND (reference sequence). The CDR3 runs to 15 residues. Germline trimming cut 3 bases from V and 10 bases from J; bases unmatched to any gene: 12. This same sample was also taken into another study, of T cells in Graves' hyperthyroidism and ophthalmopathy.

This specimen consisted of peripheral blood mononuclear cells (PBMCs), obtained at new diagnosis, from a patient treated with antithyroid drugs. This TCR was sampled from a woman aged 50 to 60 with Graves disease. This sequence joins TRBV19 and TRBJ1-5; TRBD1 agrees at 7 bases. The CDR3: CASSIPRTGLRPQHF. CDR3 bases: TGTGCCAGTAGTATTCCCAGGACAGGCCTTCGACCCCAGCATTTT. Together with reference TRBV19 and TRBJ1-5, the CDR3 gives the full variable domain: DGGITQSPKYLFRKEGQNVTLSCEQNLNHDAMYWYRQDPGQGLRLIYYSQIVNDFQKGDIAEGYSVSREKKESFPLTVTSAQKNPTAFYLCASSIPRTGLRPQHFGDGTRLSIL.